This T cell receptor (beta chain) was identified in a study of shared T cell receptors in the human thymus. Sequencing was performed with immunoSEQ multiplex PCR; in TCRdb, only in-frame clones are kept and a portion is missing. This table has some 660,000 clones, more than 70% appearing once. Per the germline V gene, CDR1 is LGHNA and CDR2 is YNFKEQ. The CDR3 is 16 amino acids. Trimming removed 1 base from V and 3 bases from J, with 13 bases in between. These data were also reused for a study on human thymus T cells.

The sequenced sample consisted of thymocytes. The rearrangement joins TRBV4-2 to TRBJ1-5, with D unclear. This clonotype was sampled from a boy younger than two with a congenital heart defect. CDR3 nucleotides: TGTGCCAGCAGCCAAGCTTGGGAGGGCCCCAATCAGCCCCAGCATTTT. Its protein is CASSQAWEGPNQPQHF.